The 31 T cell receptor beta chains below all came from one sample that was sequenced in a study of human T cells and chemical hapten exposure. TCRdb fed the RACE reads into MiXCR, producing one record per CDR3 protein. The data show around 350,000 distinct CDR3 sequences, about 5% seen once. The time point was: pre-sensitization, week 0. Described treatment: therapeutic diphenylcyclopropenone sensitization with weekly scalp DPC. Sample: whole blood, taken in connection with sensitization to the hapten diphenylcyclopropenone (DPC). These receptors all come from a woman under 30 with alopecia areata. Some clones in this sample may be carry-over from other donors' samples.

This clonotype was seen many times. The chain couples TRBV6-2 or TRBV6-3 to TRBJ1-1; no definite D call. Trimming removed 2 bases at V and 0 bases at J, with 16 bases between. CDR1 MNHEY and CDR2 SVGEGT come from the germline V gene. The CDR3 is 17 amino acids. The DNA for the CDR3 is TGTGCCAGCAGTTACAATTTACGGGAGGTTGTGAACACTGAAGCTTTCTTT. Translating it yields CASSYNLREVVNTEAFF.

This sequence joins TRBV12-3 or TRBV12-4 and TRBJ1-5; possibly TRBD1 for D (5 bases). Trimming took 5 bases from V and 0 from J, leaving 20 bases between them. The CDR3 runs to 18 residues. In nucleotides, the CDR3 is TGTGCCAGCAGTATGATCGCTGGGGACTTCCATAGCAATCAGCCCCAGCATTTT. Its translation is CASSMIAGDFHSNQPQHF.

This clonotype was found a few times. This rearrangement joins TRBV11-2 to TRBJ1-2, with TRBD1 matching over 9 bases. The J segment lost 2 bases and the V segment lost 2 bases, leaving 6 bases of the junction unmatched. The length of the CDR3 is 16 residues. Germline lookup yields CDR1 SGHAT and CDR2 FQNNGV. This CDR3 reads CASSLRLGQGNYGYTF. As DNA, the CDR3 is TGTGCCAGCAGCTTAAGGCTGGGACAGGGAAACTATGGCTACACCTTC.

This clonotype was counted at least ten times. CDR3 sequence: CAIRGYKPGQGPYEQYF. In DNA form, the CDR3 reads TGTGCCATCAGGGGGTACAAACCGGGACAGGGCCCCTACGAGCAGTACTTC. This chain connects TRBV10-3 to TRBJ2-7; 9 bases match TRBD1. The germline gives CDR1 ENHRY, CDR2 SYGVKD. CDR3 size: 17 residues. The V gene end was trimmed by 6 bases and the J gene end by 2 bases; junction bases not matched to a gene: 14.

This rearrangement joins TRBV20-1 to TRBJ1-2; D is undetermined. Germline loops: CDR1 DFQATT, CDR2 SNEGSKA (reference sequence). V was clipped by 6 bases and J by 4 bases, with 21 bases between them. CDR3 length: 15 amino acids. The CDR3 nucleotides are TGCAGTGCCATTGAAACAGTCCAGACAATCTATGGCTACACCTTC. Its translation: CSAIETVQTIYGYTF.

This clonotype has just a few counts. V gene TRBV14 combines with J gene TRBJ1-5; a possible D gene is TRBD1 (5 bases). V was cut by 4 bases and J by 3 bases, with 10 bases left in between. The length of the CDR3 is 14 residues. CDR1 SGHDN and CDR2 FVKESK come from the germline V gene. CDR3: CASSPIGANQPQHF. The CDR3 bases are TGTGCCAGCAGCCCAATAGGGGCCAATCAGCCCCAGCATTTT.

This clonotype was recorded at least ten times. The rearrangement joins TRBV5-1 to TRBJ2-3; no firm D call. Trimming removed 2 bases from V and 0 bases from J, with 16 bases in between. The CDR3 has 17 amino acids. Per the germline V gene, CDR1 is SGHRS and CDR2 is YFSETQ. The CDR3: CASSLSPGQSSTDTQYF. The CDR3 bases are TGCGCCAGCAGCTTATCCCCCGGCCAATCTAGCACAGATACGCAGTATTTT.

This clonotype appeared a few times. The chain links TRBV27 to TRBJ2-2; 9 nucleotides line up with TRBD2. This CDR3 contains 16 residues. Trimming removed 1 base from V and 6 bases from J; junction bases left unmatched: 6. Germline CDR1 and CDR2: MNHEY and SMNVEV (reference sequence). This CDR3 reads CASSLLRGGPPGELFF. The CDR3 region has the DNA TGTGCCAGCAGTTTATTGCGGGGGGGCCCCCCCGGGGAGCTGTTTTTT.

With respect to this clonotype: This may come from a read error, since a much larger clone is one base off. V usage is TRBV12-3 or TRBV12-4 and J usage is TRBJ1-5; weak D call: TRBD1 (6 bases). CDR3 length equals 14 residues. CDR3 sequence (DNA): TGTGCCAGCAGTTCGAAGACAGGCAATCAGCCCCAGCCTTTT. It translates to CASSSKTGNQPQPF.

The J gene is TRBJ2-7, the V gene TRBV19; TRBD1 matches at 10 bases. This CDR3 has 15 amino acids. Trimming took 5 bases from V and 3 from J; bases not matched to a gene: 7. The V gene's germline CDR1 is LNHDA and CDR2 SQIVND (reference sequence). The CDR3 DNA is TGTGCCAGTAGTCGGCAGGGACAGGGGATCTACGAGCAGTACTTC. Its translation is CASSRQGQGIYEQYF.

This clonotype occurred a few times. The J gene is TRBJ2-7, the V gene TRBV12-3 or TRBV12-4, with D tentatively TRBD1 (6 bases). The V and J ends lost 5 bases and 3 bases respectively, with 8 bases between them. CDR3 length: 12 residues. The CDR3 spells CASSQGFYEQYF. The CDR3 region has the DNA TGTGCCAGCAGTCAGGGGTTCTACGAGCAGTACTTC.

The table lists this clonotype with many counts. This chain joins TRBV4-2 and TRBJ2-3, with D perhaps matching TRBD1 or TRBD2 (7 bases each). The germline gives CDR1 LGHNA, CDR2 YNFKEQ. The CDR3 spans 18 residues. The V and J ends lost 0 bases and 0 bases respectively, with 16 bases between them. CDR3 sequence: CASSQDLTGRGSTDTQYF. The CDR3 DNA follows: TGTGCCAGCAGCCAAGACTTGACAGGGCGGGGGAGCACAGATACGCAGTATTTT.

The genes are TRBV6-8 and TRBJ1-3, with a tentative D call TRBD1 (5 bases). Trimming left V 8 bases short and J 0 bases short, with 41 bases between. Germline CDR1 reads MNHGY; CDR2 reads SAAAGT. The CDR3 extends over 24 amino acids. The CDR3 bases are TGTGCCAGCTCGATCCCCCCGGGGCGCAGGAATAACACCCCAAGGACTCTCTCTGGAAACACCATATATTTT. This gives the protein CASSIPPGRRNNTPRTLSGNTIYF.

The rearrangement joins TRBV20-1 to TRBJ1-6; D uncertain. V lost 0 bases and J lost 5, with 8 bases in between. The CDR3 runs to 14 residues. Per the germline V gene, CDR1 is DFQATT and CDR2 is SNEGSKA (reference sequence). The CDR3 reads CSAREGTNNSPLHF. CDR3 nucleotides: TGCAGTGCTAGAGAGGGCACAAATAATTCACCCCTCCACTTT.

This clonotype has only a few counts. The chain is built from TRBV11-3 and TRBJ2-3, with 8 nucleotides matching TRBD2. J was trimmed by 1 base and V by 5 bases; bases with no gene match: 8. The germline CDR1 and CDR2 sequences are SGHNT and YENEEA. There are 16 residues in the CDR3. The CDR3 DNA is TGTGCCAGCAGCCGGGGACTAGTCGCCGGCACAGATACGCAGTATTTT. Translated: CASSRGLVAGTDTQYF.

As to this clonotype: At one end the junction does not follow the germline gene, possibly because of a read error. This sequence joins TRBV12-3 or TRBV12-4 and TRBJ1-2, with D tentatively TRBD1 (6 bases). The length of the CDR3 is 17 residues. The CDR3 sequence: CASSSGGQGPSKYGYTF. The DNA of the CDR3 is TGTGCCAGCAGTTCCGGGGGGCAGGGCCCGTCTAAATATGGCTACACCTTC.

This clonotype came up a few times. The J gene is TRBJ2-3, the V gene TRBV7-9, with 8 bases aligning to TRBD1. V trimming: 5 bases; J trimming: 5 bases; junction bases outside the gene matches: 12. CDR1 SEHNR and CDR2 FQNEAQ come from the germline V gene (reference sequence). This CDR3 contains 16 residues. In nucleotides, the CDR3 is TGTGCCAGCAGCACGGGCAGGGGGCGTAAAGGAGATACGCAGTATTTT. It specifies CASSTGRGRKGDTQYF.

The table lists this clonotype with many counts. The V gene is TRBV5-1, the J gene TRBJ1-1; perhaps TRBD1 as D (5 bases). In germline, CDR1 is SGHRS, CDR2 YFSETQ. This CDR3 comprises 15 residues. Between the trimmed V and J ends, which lost 1 base and 4 bases, there was a span of 14 bases. DNA of the CDR3: TGCGCCAGCAGCTTGTACGGGGGTCTCGGCACTGAAGCTTTCTTT. It is translated as CASSLYGGLGTEAFF.

This clonotype turned up a few times. The chain links TRBV29-1 to TRBJ2-2; D unclear. V was shortened by 5 bases and J by 6 bases, with 10 bases between the two germline ends. The germline gives CDR1 SQVTM, CDR2 ANQGSEA. The CDR3 covers 12 residues. The CDR3 bases are TGCAGCGTTAGCCCGTCGGCCGGGGAGCTGTTTTTT. Translated: CSVSPSAGELFF.

This chain links TRBV7-2 with TRBJ2-7; no definite D call. Trimming took 1 base from V and 1 from J, leaving 8 bases between them. The CDR3 totals 14 residues. Germline V lookup: CDR1 SGHTA, CDR2 FQGNSA. In nucleotides, the CDR3 is TGTGCCAGCAGCTTAGTCGGCAGATCCTACGAGCAGTACTTC. This sequence encodes CASSLVGRSYEQYF.

This clonotype was recorded many times. This rearrangement joins TRBV20-1 to TRBJ2-7; D is unclear. The CDR3 has 14 amino acids. Germline-derived CDR1 and CDR2 are DFQATT and SNEGSKA (reference sequence). Trimming took 1 base from V and 0 from J, leaving 10 bases between them. The CDR3 loop is CSARVAHPSYEQYF. Here the CDR3 DNA reads TGCAGTGCTAGAGTGGCGCACCCCTCCTACGAGCAGTACTTC.

In its sample, this clonotype was seen many times. The CDR3 reads CASQTSIEPGQNYEQYF. In DNA, the CDR3 is TGTGCCAGTCAGACCTCCATCGAACCGGGACAGAATTACGAGCAGTACTTC. The V and J genes are TRBV2 and TRBJ2-7, with TRBD1 matching over 7 bases. The CDR3 totals 17 residues. Trimming removed 9 bases from V and 4 bases from J; junction bases left unmatched: 21. Germline V gene lookup returns CDR1 SNHLY and CDR2 FYNNEI.

This clonotype was seen ten or more times. Here the CDR3 DNA reads TGTGCCAGCAGTTTGGGGGCGGGTCAGCCCCAGCATTTT. Translated, it gives CASSLGAGQPQHF. The chain uses TRBV12-3 or TRBV12-4 and TRBJ1-5; perhaps TRBD1 as D (6 bases). This CDR3 contains 13 residues. V lost 3 bases to trimming and J lost 6 bases, with 9 bases between them.

This clonotype was seen many times. The V gene is TRBV27, the J gene TRBJ2-3; D is unclear. The V end was cut by 10 bases, the J end by 6 bases, with 17 bases between. The CDR3 length is 13 residues. The germline V gene encodes CDR1 MNHEY and CDR2 SMNVEV (reference sequence). The CDR3 DNA is TGTGCCACCGGTCCCCTTAGAGCCGATACGCAGTATTTT. Translating it yields CATGPLRADTQYF.

At least ten counts were recorded for this clonotype. The chain couples TRBV12-3 or TRBV12-4 to TRBJ1-6; perhaps TRBD1 as D (5 bases). The CDR3 has 16 amino acids. The V and J ends lost 5 bases and 1 base respectively, with 12 bases between them. CDR3 sequence reads: CASSPFGASYNSPLHF. CDR3 nucleotide sequence: TGTGCCAGCAGTCCATTCGGGGCTTCCTATAATTCACCCCTCCACTTT.

The chain employs TRBV10-3 and TRBJ2-3; 7 bases agree with TRBD1. Germline V gives CDR1 ENHRY, CDR2 SYGVKD. The CDR3 runs 14 residues. Trimming took 4 bases from V and 4 from J; bases not matched to a gene: 5. In DNA, the CDR3 is TGTGCCATCAGTGTTGGGACAGAATCAGATACGCAGTATTTT. Its translation: CAISVGTESDTQYF.

This clonotype was seen repeatedly, ten times or more. The CDR3, as DNA: TGTGCCAGCAGTGTAGGAGGGGTGTCCTACGAGCAGTACTTC. This gives the protein CASSVGGVSYEQYF. The rearrangement uses TRBV6-1 and TRBJ2-7, with D possibly TRBD2 on 6 matching bases. The CDR3 has 14 residues. The ends were cut back, 4 bases at V and 1 base at J, with 11 bases in the middle. Germline CDR1 and CDR2: MNHNS and SASEGT.

The genes are TRBV6-2 or TRBV6-3 and TRBJ1-1, with D maybe TRBD1 (6 bases). Between the trimmed V and J ends, which lost 6 bases and 5 bases, there was a span of 16 bases. This CDR3 contains 14 residues. Germline loops: CDR1 MNHEY, CDR2 SVGEGT. This CDR3 is CASREQGGGTEAFF. CDR3 nucleotide sequence: TGTGCCAGCAGGGAACAGGGAGGAGGGACTGAAGCTTTCTTT.

V and J are TRBV6-5 and TRBJ1-6; D call uncertain. CDR1 and CDR2 from the germline V gene are MNHEY and SVGAGI. Deletions cut 7 bases from V and 0 bases from J, with 10 bases between. The CDR3 length is 15 residues. This CDR3 reads CASKGGDSYNSPLHF. CDR3 DNA: TGTGCCAGCAAGGGAGGCGACTCCTATAATTCACCCCTCCACTTT.

This clonotype was detected a few times. The rearrangement joins TRBV20-1 to TRBJ2-3; 8 bases are shared with TRBD2. The CDR3 runs to 14 residues. J lost 2 bases, V lost 7 bases, and 8 bases had no gene match. Germline lookup yields CDR1 DFQATT and CDR2 SNEGSKA (reference sequence). The CDR3 protein is CSVLAGGHTDTQYF. The CDR3 DNA reads as TGCAGTGTCCTGGCGGGGGGTCACACAGATACGCAGTATTTT.

This clonotype was seen repeatedly, ten times or more. The chain carries TRBV27 and TRBJ1-1; 7 nucleotides agree with TRBD1. V shed 0 bases, J shed 7 bases, and the junction held 2 bases outside the gene matches. There are 13 residues in the CDR3. Per the germline V gene, CDR1 is MNHEY and CDR2 is SMNVEV (reference sequence). The CDR3 reads CASSLSTGFEAFF. CDR3 nucleotide sequence: TGTGCCAGCAGTTTATCGACAGGGTTTGAAGCTTTCTTT.